The next 5 T cell receptor beta chains were all read from a single sample in a study of OX40 agonist ivuxolimab in advanced cancers. Some clones are missing from TCRdb's copy, which holds only in-frame ones; the method was immunoSEQ multiplex PCR. The sample consists of roughly 26,000 clones, roughly 90% of them appearing once. The sample here was CD4+ or CD8+ T cells sorted from blood, taken in a trial of the OX40 agonist ivuxolimab. These receptors were obtained from an adult with an advanced solid tumor such as melanoma, head and neck, liver or kidney cancer.

This chain links TRBV2 with TRBJ1-3; 7 nucleotides match TRBD1. Germline V gene data show CDR1 as SNHLY and CDR2 as FYNNEI. This CDR3 is built from 16 residues. The ends lost 0 bases at V and 4 bases at J; junction bases unmatched: 6. The CDR3 sequence is CASSEAMDRRGNTIYF. CDR3 in DNA: TGTGCCAGCAGTGAAGCAATGGACAGGAGAGGAAACACCATATATTTT. The full variable domain, rest sourced from reference TRBV2 and TRBJ1-3, is EPEVTQTPSHQVTQMGQEVILRCVPISNHLYFYWYRQILGQKVEFLVSFYNNEISEKSEIFDDQFSVERPDGSNFTLKIRSTKLEDSAMYFCASSEAMDRRGNTIYFGEGSWLTVV.

This chain joins TRBV15 and TRBJ2-7; D gene uncertain. The germline CDR1 and CDR2 sequences are LNHNV and YYDKDF (reference sequence). The CDR3 covers 15 residues. V lost 0 bases and J 0 bases, leaving 9 bases between the germline ends. The CDR3 loop is CATSRDLGNSYEQYF. CDR3 coding DNA: TGTGCCACCAGCAGAGATCTAGGGAACTCCTACGAGCAGTACTTC.

The gene calls are TRBV19 and TRBJ1-1; TRBD1 matches at 8 bases. CDR3 size: 14 residues. CDR1 is LNHDA and CDR2 is SQIVND in the germline V gene (reference sequence). Trimming cost V 6 bases and J 2 bases; bases outside gene matches: 5. This CDR3 reads CASSPGQANTEAFF. In DNA form, the CDR3 reads TGTGCCAGTAGCCCGGGACAGGCAAACACTGAAGCTTTCTTT.

This clone has a single count. This chain connects TRBV6-6 to TRBJ2-7; D possibly corresponds to TRBD1 (5 bases). CDR1 and CDR2 (germline): MNHNY, SVGAGI (reference sequence). V was pared by 4 bases and J by 3 bases, with 10 bases between. There are 13 residues in the CDR3. This CDR3 is CASSSAGLYEQYF. Here the CDR3 DNA reads TGTGCCAGCAGTTCCGCAGGGCTCTACGAGCAGTACTTC.

V gene TRBV6-1 combines with J gene TRBJ1-5, with D uncertain. V lost 4 bases and J 4 bases, leaving 5 bases between the germline ends. This CDR3 has 12 residues. Germline V gene lookup returns CDR1 MNHNS and CDR2 SASEGT. CDR3 sequence reads: CASSVGNQPQHF. CDR3 bases: TGTGCCAGCAGTGTTGGTAATCAGCCCCAGCATTTT.